The 25 T cell receptor beta chains below come from one sample, sequenced in a study of identical twins' blood T cells. TCRdb reprocessed the 5' RACE reads with MiXCR, giving one entry per CDR3 protein. The data contain fewer than 450,000 distinct CDR3 sequences, around 30% of them singletons. The specimen was PBMCs. The source is a woman aged 18-55 years in good health.

This chain uses TRBV2 with TRBJ2-1; TRBD1 is a possible D gene (6 bases). From germline, CDR1 is SNHLY and CDR2 FYNNEI. V dropped 10 bases and J dropped 0 bases, with 16 bases sitting between them. The CDR3 extends over 15 amino acids. DNA of the CDR3: TGTGCCAACACCCCCGGGACACTCTCCTACAATGAGCAGTTCTTC. Its translation is CANTPGTLSYNEQFF.

This clonotype was found many times. V gene TRBV18 combines with J gene TRBJ1-2, with D unclear. CDR3 length equals 16 residues. In germline, CDR1 is KGHSH, CDR2 LQKENI. Trimming removed 5 bases from V and 0 bases from J, with 16 bases in between. The CDR3 sequence: CASSISQSSTNYGYTF. The CDR3 nucleotides are TGTGCCAGCTCAATTAGCCAGAGCTCCACTAACTATGGCTACACCTTC.

The gene calls are TRBV18 and TRBJ1-1; D might be TRBD1 (5 bases). V gave up 3 bases and J gave up 5 bases, with 22 bases separating them. The germline V gene has CDR1 KGHSH and CDR2 LQKENI. The CDR3 is made up of 17 amino acids. The CDR3 DNA sequence: TGTGCCAGCTCACCGAACAATTTCAAGGGCGCAGGGACTGAAGCTTTCTTT. Its translation is CASSPNNFKGAGTEAFF.

This chain uses TRBV28 with TRBJ2-5, with D hard to call. The CDR3 runs 11 residues. Deletions cut 3 bases from V and 12 bases from J, with 11 bases between. Germline CDR1 and CDR2: MDHEN and SYDVKM. The CDR3 region is CASSFGPRKYF. In DNA form, the CDR3 reads TGTGCCAGCAGTTTCGGGCCTAGAAAGTACTTC.

Only a few counts were recorded for this clonotype. This sequence joins TRBV6-2 or TRBV6-3 and TRBJ2-1; unclear D gene. The CDR3 consists of 16 residues. V lost 4 bases and J lost 6, with 19 bases in between. CDR1 MNHEY and CDR2 SVGEGT come from the germline V gene. CDR3 DNA: TGTGCCAGCAGTTGGAAGTTTGGGGAAACGGGCAATGAGCAGTTCTTC. It encodes CASSWKFGETGNEQFF.

A word on this clonotype: The junction departs from the called germline gene at one end, perhaps through a read error. The V call is TRBV18, the J call TRBJ2-7; D call uncertain. The CDR3 has 15 residues. Germline values: CDR1 KGHSH, CDR2 LQKENI. CDR3 sequence reads: CASSPETPRLGEQHF. The CDR3 region has the DNA TGTGCCAGCTCACCCGAAACGCCCCGCCTTGGCGAGCAGCACTTC.

The chain couples TRBV12-3 or TRBV12-4 to TRBJ1-1; 9 bases line up with TRBD1. The CDR3 has 15 residues. Losses at the gene ends were 6 bases for V and 2 bases for J; bases not matched to a gene: 7. The CDR3 DNA sequence: TGTGCCAGCAGCCCAGGACAGGGGCAAAACACTGAAGCTTTCTTT. Its translation is CASSPGQGQNTEAFF.

As concerns this clonotype: One junction end disagrees with the germline gene, perhaps due to a read error. The CDR3 spells CARSGTVGEKLFF. The CDR3 DNA sequence: TGTGCCCGCAGCGGGACAGTGGGTGAAAAACTGTTTTTT. The rearrangement joins TRBV7-8 to TRBJ1-4, with 7 bases lining up with TRBD1. Germline values: CDR1 SGHVS, CDR2 FQNEAQ. This CDR3 has 13 amino acids.

V and J are TRBV19 and TRBJ2-1; tentatively, D is TRBD2 (6 bases). The CDR3 totals 15 residues. Germline CDR1 reads LNHDA; CDR2 reads SQIVND (reference sequence). V lost 6 bases to trimming and J lost 4 bases, with 16 bases between them. CDR3 DNA: TGTGCCAGTAGCCCGCGGGGTCCCCGATACAATGAGCAGTTCTTC. Protein: CASSPRGPRYNEQFF. The full variable domain, with the rest looked up from reference TRBV19 and TRBJ2-1, is DGGITQSPKYLFRKEGQNVTLSCEQNLNHDAMYWYRQDPGQGLRLIYYSQIVNDFQKGDIAEGYSVSREKKESFPLTVTSAQKNPTAFYLCASSPRGPRYNEQFFGPGTRLTVL.

The sample holds a few counts of this clonotype. J is TRBJ2-3 and V is TRBV2; 10 bases align to TRBD1. This CDR3 is 19 amino acids long. CDR1 and CDR2 (germline): SNHLY, FYNNEI. V lost 7 bases to trimming and J lost 5 bases; unmatched junction nucleotides: 21. The CDR3 DNA reads TGTGCCAGCAAATTCCCGGGGGAATCGACAGGGGGCAGGATAGATACGCAGTATTTT. Amino acids: CASKFPGESTGGRIDTQYF.

This clonotype was picked up a small number of times. This chain joins TRBV6-2 or TRBV6-3 and TRBJ2-3, with 7 bases matching TRBD2. Looked up from germline, CDR1 is MNHEY and CDR2 is SVGEGT. CDR3 length equals 14 residues. V was clipped by 2 bases and J by 4 bases; unmatched bases: 3. The CDR3 sequence is CASSYAGESDTQYF. CDR3 nucleotides: TGTGCCAGCAGTTACGCGGGAGAATCAGATACGCAGTATTTT.

The rearrangement links TRBV19 to TRBJ1-3; no clear D. CDR3 length equals 11 residues. In germline, CDR1 is LNHDA, CDR2 SQIVND (reference sequence). V was pared by 9 bases and J by 7 bases, with 10 bases between. The CDR3 DNA reads TGTGCCAGCCAAAAAGGGAACACCATATATTTT. Residues: CASQKGNTIYF.

In this sample, this clonotype turned up many times. The chain uses TRBV10-3 and TRBJ1-2; TRBD1 agrees at 8 bases. Germline CDR1 ENHRY, CDR2 SYGVKD. Losses at the gene ends were 2 bases for V and 5 bases for J; bases not matched to a gene: 7. The CDR3 has 15 amino acids. The CDR3 loop is CAISELGQGVYGYTF. The DNA of the CDR3 is TGTGCCATCAGTGAGCTCGGACAGGGAGTGTATGGCTACACCTTC.

The chain carries TRBV20-1 and TRBJ1-5; the D is unclear. The V gene lost 3 bases and the J gene lost 0 bases, with 9 bases spanning the gap. The CDR3 spans 14 residues. Germline V CDR1 and CDR2: DFQATT, SNEGSKA (reference sequence). The CDR3 sequence: CSARGLYSNQPQHF. For the CDR3, the DNA is TGCAGTGCTAGGGGTCTCTATAGCAATCAGCCCCAGCATTTT.

This clonotype was counted a few times. The missing conserved phenylalanine or tryptophan at the end of this CDR3 makes a read error likely. This chain joins TRBV14 and TRBJ1-1; D ambiguous. CDR3 length equals 15 residues. CDR1 SGHDN and CDR2 FVKESK come from the germline V gene. V lost 1 base to trimming and J lost 0 bases, with 9 bases between them. The chain's CDR3 is CASSQVRGVNTEAFL. The CDR3 nucleotides are TGTGCCAGCAGCCAAGTCAGAGGCGTGAACACTGAAGCTTTCCTT.

Regarding this clonotype: The CDR3 does not end in the conserved phenylalanine or tryptophan, so this is likely a read error. J is TRBJ2-1 and V is TRBV12-3 or TRBV12-4; unclear D gene. Trimming removed 5 bases from V and 8 bases from J, with 13 bases in between. The CDR3 spans 13 residues. This CDR3 is CASSRGPGYEQFY. The DNA of the CDR3 is TGTGCCAGCAGTCGCGGACCGGGTTATGAGCAGTTCTAC.

This chain links TRBV12-5 with TRBJ1-3; D is unclear. The CDR3 runs to 12 residues. Trimming cost V 6 bases and J 7 bases, with 10 bases left between them. Germline V gene data show CDR1 as LGHNT and CDR2 as FRNRAP. The CDR3 coding sequence is TGTGCTAGTGGCCGTGAATCGAACACCATATATTTT. Translating it yields CASGRESNTIYF.

This clonotype was counted only a few times. The chain links TRBV20-1 to TRBJ1-6, with D tentatively TRBD1 (5 bases). The V gene lost 1 base and the J gene lost 1 base, with 8 bases spanning the gap. Per germline, CDR1 DFQATT and CDR2 SNEGSKA (reference sequence). This CDR3 has 15 amino acids. CDR3: CSARAPGSYNSPLHF. The CDR3, as DNA: TGCAGTGCTAGAGCCCCAGGGTCCTATAATTCACCCCTCCACTTT.

This clonotype has just a few counts. This rearrangement joins TRBV5-1 to TRBJ2-1, with a weak D call TRBD2 (5 bases). V lost 0 bases and J lost 0, with 7 bases in between. Per the germline V gene, CDR1 is SGHRS and CDR2 is YFSETQ. CDR3 length: 15 residues. The CDR3 bases are TGCGCCAGCAGCTTGGGGACTGCCTCCTACAATGAGCAGTTCTTC. This sequence encodes CASSLGTASYNEQFF.

This clonotype was picked up a small number of times. The J gene is TRBJ2-1, the V gene TRBV7-2, with D perhaps given as TRBD1 or TRBD2 (5 bases each). V was pared by 3 bases and J by 0 bases, with 15 bases between. CDR1 SGHTA and CDR2 FQGNSA come from the germline V gene. The CDR3 sequence is 17 residues long. The CDR3 here is CASSFVGTALSYNEQFF. The CDR3 DNA reads as TGTGCCAGCAGCTTTGTAGGGACCGCTCTCTCCTACAATGAGCAGTTCTTC.

This clonotype was seen more than once but under ten times. The chain joins TRBV7-6 to TRBJ2-1; D could derive from TRBD1 or TRBD2 (5 bases each). The CDR3 totals 16 residues. With 1 base removed from V and 3 bases from J, the gap between germline ends came to 13 bases. The germline V gene encodes CDR1 SGHVS and CDR2 FNYEAQ. CDR3 nucleotides: TGTGCCAGCAGCTTAGATTCCGGGGCCTTCTACAATGAGCAGTTCTTC. Translated: CASSLDSGAFYNEQFF.

In this sample, this clonotype turned up a few times. CDR3 coding DNA: TGTGCCAGCAACAAACGGGGCGGTCGCACAGATACGCAGTATTTT. Encoded protein: CASNKRGGRTDTQYF. The V and J genes are TRBV3-1 and TRBJ2-3; D assignment may be TRBD1 or TRBD2 (5 bases each). This CDR3 spans 15 amino acids. V shed 7 bases and J shed 1 base, with 15 bases lying between them. The germline gives CDR1 LGHDT, CDR2 YNNKEL (reference sequence).

There are a few counts of this clonotype. The chain carries TRBV15 and TRBJ1-1, with D possibly TRBD1 on 5 matching bases. Germline V gene lookup returns CDR1 LNHNV and CDR2 YYDKDF (reference sequence). Trimming stripped 0 bases from V and 6 bases from J, with 5 bases between. This CDR3 has 12 amino acids. The CDR3 nucleotides read TGTGCCACCAGCAGAGAACAGGCTGAAGCTTTCTTT. Translated, it gives CATSREQAEAFF.

The chain is built from TRBV6-6 and TRBJ2-2; possibly TRBD2 for D (6 bases). CDR1 MNHNY and CDR2 SVGAGI come from the germline V gene (reference sequence). Deletions cut 0 bases from V and 5 bases from J, with 10 bases between. The CDR3 totals 15 residues. DNA for the CDR3: TGTGCCAGCAGTTACTCGAGGAGGGGAACCGGGGAGCTGTTTTTT. The encoded protein is CASSYSRRGTGELFF.

The rearrangement uses TRBV20-1 and TRBJ2-3; D is unclear. The germline V gene has CDR1 DFQATT and CDR2 SNEGSKA (reference sequence). CDR3 length: 11 amino acids. V lost 6 bases and J 14 bases, leaving 18 bases between the germline ends. The CDR3 reads CSAGFQIIPYF. Written as DNA, the CDR3 is TGCAGTGCGGGCTTCCAGATTATTCCGTATTTT.